These T cell receptor beta chains were read from a single sample in a study of blood T cell repertoires in COVID-19. Generated by immunoSEQ multiplex PCR, the TCRdb table keeps only in-frame clones and is missing some. This table holds around 35,000 clones, around 87% found once. The sample taken for sequencing was peripheral blood. Source of these receptors: a man between 65 and 85 years old with acute or convalescent COVID-19. The CDR3 runs from the conserved cysteine through the conserved F or W. D genes are given only for firm matches. Size values are once, few and many counts, or a class for expanded clones, and some rows have none.

V gene	J gene	clone size	D gene	CDR3 protein	CDR3 DNA
TRBV10-3	TRBJ2-5	NA	TRBD2	CAISDGLAGETQYF	TGTGCCATCAGTGACGGTCTAGCGGGAGAGACCCAGTACTTC
TRBV3-1/TRBV3-2	TRBJ1-4	NA	NA	CASSQEGGGLFF	TGTGCCAGCAGCCAAGAAGGGGGTGGACTGTTTTTT
TRBV7-9	TRBJ2-7	NA	NA	CASSPSYEQYF	TGTGCCAGCAGCCCATCCTACGAGCAGTACTTC
TRBV25-1	TRBJ2-1	NA	TRBD2	CASSAFSGGDNEQFF	TGTGCCAGCAGTGCCTTTAGCGGGGGGGACAATGAGCAGTTCTTC
TRBV30	TRBJ1-1	NA	NA	CAWSVGSGLNTEAFF	TGTGCCTGGAGTGTAGGCTCAGGGCTTAACACTGAAGCTTTCTTT
TRBV4-2	TRBJ2-2	NA	NA	CASSQVGETGELFF	TGTGCCAGCAGCCAAGTAGGGGAAACCGGGGAGCTGTTTTTT
TRBV7-2	TRBJ2-7	NA	NA	CASSFNSYEQYF	TGTGCCAGCAGCTTTAACTCCTACGAGCAGTACTTC
TRBV5-4	TRBJ1-5	NA	TRBD1	CASSLGTGGNQPQHF	TGTGCCAGCAGCTTAGGGACAGGCGGCAATCAGCCCCAGCATTTT
TRBV30	TRBJ1-5	NA	NA	CAWSPMKVFRTAMEQPQHF	TGTGCCTGGAGTCCCATGAAGGTCTTCAGGACAGCCATGGAGCAGCCCCAGCATTTT
TRBV7-9	TRBJ2-1	NA	TRBD2	CASSLQRGGLNEQFF	TGTGCCAGCAGCTTACAGCGGGGGGGCCTCAATGAGCAGTTCTTC
TRBV30	TRBJ1-6	NA	NA	CAWSPGRGDSPLHF	TGTGCCTGGAGCCCCGGGAGGGGCGATTCACCCCTCCACTTT
TRBV4-1	TRBJ1-5	NA	NA	CASSQEGSDYNQPQHF	TGCGCCAGCAGCCAAGAGGGCTCAGATTACAATCAGCCCCAGCATTTT
TRBV29-1	TRBJ1-4	NA	NA	CSVDGDFFNEKLFF	TGCAGCGTTGACGGGGACTTTTTCAATGAAAAACTGTTTTTT
TRBV30	TRBJ1-4	NA	TRBD1	CAWAGTGGQDGEKLFF	TGTGCCTGGGCCGGGACAGGGGGACAGGATGGGGAAAAACTGTTTTTT
TRBV5-5	TRBJ2-7	NA	TRBD1	CASSTDRGRPSYEQYF	TGTGCCAGCAGCACCGACAGGGGGCGCCCCTCCTACGAGCAGTACTTC
TRBV7-6	TRBJ2-3	NA	NA	CASSLGVLALSRSTDTQYF	TGTGCCAGCAGCTTAGGGGTGCTAGCTCTCAGTCGTAGCACAGATACGCAGTATTTT
TRBV24-1	TRBJ1-4	NA	NA	CATSDLYGLPEKLFF	TGTGCCACCAGTGATTTGTATGGGCTACCTGAAAAACTGTTTTTT
TRBV12-3/TRBV12-4	TRBJ1-1	NA	NA	CATQFPGEAFF	TGTGCCACCCAGTTCCCTGGCGAAGCTTTCTTT
TRBV4-1	TRBJ1-1	NA	NA	CASSQDQGSTEAFF	TGCGCCAGCAGCCAAGACCAAGGGAGCACTGAAGCTTTCTTT
TRBV7-3	TRBJ2-5	once	NA	CASSLNAGSEETQYF	TGTGCCAGCAGCTTAAACGCGGGATCAGAAGAGACCCAGTACTTC
TRBV6-5	TRBJ2-1	NA	NA	CASRGAPNEQFF	TGTGCCAGCAGGGGAGCCCCCAATGAGCAGTTCTTC
TRBV5-1	TRBJ2-3	NA	TRBD2	CASTWTSGRPDTQYF	TGCGCCAGCACCTGGACTAGCGGAAGACCAGATACGCAGTATTTT
TRBV7-9	TRBJ2-5	NA	TRBD2	CASSLGLAGGLLETQYF	TGTGCCAGCAGCTTAGGGCTAGCGGGAGGGCTTTTGGAGACCCAGTACTTC
TRBV3-1/TRBV3-2	TRBJ2-7	NA	NA	CASSQGTVTYEQYF	TGTGCCAGCAGCCAAGGGACAGTCACCTACGAGCAGTACTTC
TRBV19	TRBJ2-1	few	NA	CAIQTGGPRNEQFF	TGTGCCATCCAAACCGGGGGGCCTCGCAATGAGCAGTTCTTC
TRBV5-1	TRBJ2-2	NA	NA	CASSHNSPANTGELFF	TGCGCCAGCAGCCACAACAGCCCTGCGAACACCGGGGAGCTGTTTTTT
TRBV14	TRBJ2-3	NA	NA	CASSQLAPDTQYF	TGTGCCAGCAGCCAATTAGCGCCAGATACGCAGTATTTT
TRBV7-2	TRBJ2-5	NA	TRBD1	CASNQGGAETQYF	TGTGCCAGCAATCAAGGGGGCGCGGAGACCCAGTACTTC
TRBV3-1/TRBV3-2	TRBJ2-5	NA	TRBD2	CASSPGGGSETQYF	TGTGCCAGCAGCCCCGGCGGGGGGTCGGAGACCCAGTACTTC
TRBV5-1	TRBJ2-5	NA	TRBD2	CASSLSAGVLETQYF	TGCGCCAGCAGCTTGTCTGCGGGAGTTTTAGAGACCCAGTACTTC
TRBV5-5	TRBJ2-5	NA	TRBD2	CASSFSNLGGAQETQYF	TGTGCCAGCAGCTTCAGCAACCTGGGAGGGGCACAAGAGACCCAGTACTTC
TRBV5-6	TRBJ1-2	NA	NA	CASSLGGLGGYTF	TGTGCCAGCAGCTTGGGGGGACTGGGCGGCTACACCTTC
TRBV12-5	TRBJ2-7	NA	NA	CAIQRQQGYYEQYF	TGTGCTATTCAACGGCAACAGGGATACTACGAGCAGTACTTC
TRBV19	TRBJ2-1	NA	TRBD2	CASSIGLAGGEGNEQFF	TGTGCCAGTAGTATCGGACTAGCGGGAGGGGAAGGTAATGAGCAGTTCTTC
TRBV24-1	TRBJ2-1	NA	NA	CATSDPRKLSNEQFF	TGTGCCACCAGTGATCCCCGAAAACTGTCTAATGAGCAGTTCTTC
TRBV29-1	TRBJ2-7	NA	TRBD1	CSATGTGYEQYF	TGCAGCGCGACAGGGACAGGGTACGAGCAGTACTTC
TRBV30	TRBJ2-1	once	NA	CACPAGGATYNEQFF	TGTGCCTGTCCCGCCGGAGGGGCCACCTACAATGAGCAGTTCTTC
TRBV3-1/TRBV3-2	TRBJ1-2	NA	NA	CASSQGSRTSVTNGYTF	TGTGCCAGCAGCCAAGGTTCTAGAACGTCTGTAACTAATGGCTACACCTTC
TRBV7-9	TRBJ1-5	NA	NA	CASSIGSEEPQHF	TGTGCCAGCAGCATAGGGTCGGAGGAGCCCCAGCATTTT
TRBV30	TRBJ2-2	NA	NA	CAWSVHPHGTGELFF	TGTGCCTGGAGTGTACACCCCCACGGGACCGGGGAGCTGTTTTTT
TRBV28	TRBJ2-3	NA	TRBD2	CASSFAGGRADTQYF	TGTGCCAGCAGTTTTGCGGGCGGGAGGGCAGATACGCAGTATTTT
TRBV3-1/TRBV3-2	TRBJ1-2	NA	NA	CASSQDSTGRIGYTF	TGTGCCAGCAGCCAAGATTCGACGGGGAGGATTGGCTACACCTTC